Listed here are 2 T cell receptor beta chains from one sample, sequenced in a study of Ad26.COV2.S vaccination and SARS-CoV-2 variants. TCRdb's table, derived via immunoSEQ multiplex PCR, lists solely in-frame clones and lacks some. Of under 500,000 clones in the sample, approximately 90% were seen once. Stated treatment: some 20 received Ad26.COV2.S at low or high dose, single or two shots; roughly 5 received placebo; per-sample allocation not given. Day 63 following the first vaccine or placebo injection was when the samples were taken. Sequenced here: peripheral blood, sampled in a trial of Ad26.COV2.S vaccine versus placebo. The receptors come from a person aged 18-65 years who received the Ad26.COV2.S COVID-19 vaccine or a placebo.

The chain recombines TRBV7-2 with TRBJ1-2; the D gene is possibly TRBD1 (5 bases). The CDR3 contains 15 residues. Germline V gene sequence: CDR1 SGHTA, CDR2 FQGNSA. Trimming cost V 5 bases and J 3 bases, with 16 bases left between them. As DNA, the CDR3 is TGTGCCAGCAGCCCTAGGGCCGGGGACTACTATGGCTACACCTTC. This encodes CASSPRAGDYYGYTF.

The chain recombines TRBV6-2 or TRBV6-3 with TRBJ1-6; D uncertain. Germline V CDR1 and CDR2: MNHEY, SVGEGT. This CDR3 has 15 residues. V was shortened by 2 bases and J by 0 bases, with 5 bases between the two germline ends. The CDR3 loop is CASSYPGSYNSPLHF. CDR3 DNA: TGTGCCAGCAGTTACCCGGGCTCCTATAATTCACCCCTCCACTTT.